This TCR beta chain was observed in a study of technical replicates of blood from several donors. Clones were read by immunoSEQ multiplex PCR, and TCRdb kept only the in-frame ones, dropping some. The data hold approximately 58,000 clones, with roughly 84% observed a single time. From germline, CDR1 is SGDLS and CDR2 YYNGEE. This CDR3 spans 15 amino acids. V shed 2 bases, J shed 5 bases, and the junction held 7 bases outside the gene matches. The sequence was collected from a human donor in good health. Some clones in this sample may be carry-over from other donors' samples. Specimen: PBMCs. The chain joins TRBV9 to TRBJ2-5; 9 bases fit TRBD2. The CDR3 protein is CASSVGGSGSETQYF. CDR3 sequence (DNA): TGTGCCAGCAGCGTCGGGGGTAGCGGGAGTGAGACCCAGTACTTC.